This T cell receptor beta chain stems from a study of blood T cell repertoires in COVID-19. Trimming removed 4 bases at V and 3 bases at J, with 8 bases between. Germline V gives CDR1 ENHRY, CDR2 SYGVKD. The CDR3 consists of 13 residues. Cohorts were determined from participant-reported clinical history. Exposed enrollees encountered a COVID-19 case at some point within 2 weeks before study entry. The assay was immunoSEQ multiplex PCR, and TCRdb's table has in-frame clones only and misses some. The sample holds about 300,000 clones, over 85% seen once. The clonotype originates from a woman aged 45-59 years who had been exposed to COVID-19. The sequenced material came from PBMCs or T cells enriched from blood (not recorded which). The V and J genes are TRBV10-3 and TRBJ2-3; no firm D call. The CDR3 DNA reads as TGTGCCATCAGTGTACGCGTTACAGATACGCAGTATTTT. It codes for CAISVRVTDTQYF.